The present T cell receptor (beta chain) was sequenced within a study of molecular identifiers for immune sequencing clone quantification. The CDR3 covers 17 residues. The germline CDR1 and CDR2 sequences are SEHNR and FQNEAQ (reference sequence). A single record per CDR3 protein comes from TCRdb applying MiXCR to the PCR reads. The table lists more than 250,000 distinct CDR3 sequences, about 21% of them singletons. Regarding this clonotype: A junction boundary mismatches the germline segment, possibly from a read error.

Input material: naive CD8+ T cells from blood, with Jurkat cell RNA spiked in. Stated subset: FACS-sorted CD8+CD4-CCR7+CD45RA+ naive T cells. This rearrangement joins TRBV7-9 to TRBJ2-5; perhaps D is TRBD1 or TRBD2 (6 bases each). This clonotype was obtained from a human donor in good health. Some libraries in this study had Jurkat cell RNA spiked in. The CDR3 DNA is TGTGCCAGCAGCCTAGAACCCTTCTGGGGGGCCCAAGAGACCCAGCACTTC. Translating gives CASSLEPFWGAQETQHF.